The source of this T cell receptor beta chain is a study of cytomegalovirus exposure and HLA in healthy donors. The PCR made use of 60 Vbeta and 13 Jbeta primers. Original processing methods: An analysis performed later counted 81 million or so unique TCR beta chains (approximately 12 million of them shared). Only in-frame clones appear in the TCRdb table, and some are missing; sequencing was by immunoSEQ multiplex PCR. V and J calls and clone size follow that table, whereas D and trimming were derived from the DNA. The data hold around 130,000 clones, with around 80% observed a single time. The sequence was collected from a woman under 30 in good health and CMV-seronegative. Sequencing was carried out using PBMCs.

CDR3 in DNA: TGCGCCAGCAGCGGGGGACTAGCGTGGGACATTCAGTACTTC. This encodes CASSGGLAWDIQYF. V is TRBV5-1 and J is TRBJ2-4, with 10 bases matching TRBD2. Germline V gene data show CDR1 as SGHRS and CDR2 as YFSETQ. V shed 4 bases and J 8 bases; nucleotides not matched to a gene: 6. CDR3 length: 14 residues. Supplemented by reference TRBV5-1 and TRBJ2-4, the full variable domain reads KAGVTQTPRYLIKTRGQQVTLSCSPISGHRSVSWYQQTPGQGLQFLFEYFSETQRNKGNFPGRFSGRQFSNSRSEMNVSTLELGDSALYLCASSGGLAWDIQYFGAGTRLSVL.